These 18 T cell receptor beta chains were sequenced from one sample in a study of T-cell memory formation after mild COVID-19 (dated by TCRdb to about 2021). Receptors were amplified or captured by 5' RACE. For sequencing, an Illumina NovaSeq 6000 was employed. The public reads were run again by TCRdb, first through fastp at Q25 and then through MiXCR, and only productive beta chains were kept. Merged by CDR3 protein, the rows form single entries marked with the most common genes and DNA. The sample has 200,000 or so distinct CDR3 sequences on record, 7.5% to 10% of them singletons. Approximately 3.3% of the sample is in the top ten clones. Sequenced material: PBMCs or a T cell subset sorted from them (not recorded which). These receptors were taken from a man aged 18 to 29 who had mild COVID-19 (a few samples of this study predate the infection). The sample titles of this study are shuffled in the database, so cell type and time point are left out; the donor was told from shared clones.

The chain combines TRBV24-1 with TRBJ2-2; the D gene is possibly TRBD1 (6 bases). This CDR3 is built from 12 residues. Germline CDR1 is KGHDR and CDR2 is SFDVKD. V was pared by 9 bases and J by 6 bases, with 10 bases between. The CDR3 sequence is CATEGDSGELFF. In nucleotides, the CDR3 is TGTGCCACCGAGGGGGATTCCGGGGAGCTGTTTTTT.

This sequence joins TRBV6-4 and TRBJ2-1, with 10 bases identical to TRBD2. The V segment lost 0 bases and the J segment 7 bases; nucleotides outside the gene matches: 3. This CDR3 has 15 residues. Germline CDR1 is MRHNA and CDR2 is SNTAGT. The CDR3 DNA reads as TGTGCCAGCAGTGACTCGAGCGGGGGGGCAAATGAGCAGTTCTTC. Translated, it gives CASSDSSGGANEQFF.

The table lists this clonotype with many counts. The chain joins TRBV3-1 to TRBJ2-2; TRBD1 might be the D (5 bases). This CDR3 region has 14 residues. CDR1 is LGHDT and CDR2 is YNNKEL in the germline V gene (reference sequence). V was trimmed by 7 bases and J by 4 bases, leaving 13 bases between them. CDR3 DNA: TGTGCCAGCAACCTAAGGCAGGGCACCGGGGAGCTGTTTTTT. This encodes CASNLRQGTGELFF.

In its sample, this clonotype was seen a few times. The V call is TRBV7-9, the J call TRBJ1-2; 9 bases agree with TRBD1. The CDR3 is 18 residues long. The trim removed 6 bases at V and 5 bases at J, leaving 19 bases unmatched. CDR1 and CDR2 (germline): SEHNR, FQNEAQ (reference sequence). CDR3 sequence reads: CASSLSGTGNSVRYGYTF. CDR3 bases: TGTGCCAGCAGTCTCTCCGGGACAGGGAACTCGGTTCGGTATGGCTACACCTTC.

The V call is TRBV10-3, the J call TRBJ1-2, with 7 bases fitting TRBD1. The germline V gene encodes CDR1 ENHRY and CDR2 SYGVKD. V lost 2 bases and J lost 3; bases outside the gene matches: 3. The CDR3 consists of 14 residues. The CDR3 DNA is TGTGCCATCAGTGAGAGGGACAGTGACTATGGCTACACCTTC. Translated, it gives CAISERDSDYGYTF.

A few counts support this clonotype. This chain links TRBV6-5 with TRBJ2-5, with 9 bases lining up with TRBD1. Germline CDR1 is MNHEY and CDR2 is SVGAGI. The V and J ends lost 4 bases and 4 bases, in that order; junction bases with no gene match: 10. CDR3 length: 16 amino acids. CDR3 coding DNA: TGTGCCAGCAGTTGGTCCGGGACAGGGTCAGGAGAGACCCAGTACTTC. Translation: CASSWSGTGSGETQYF.

In this sample, this clonotype turned up a few times. V is TRBV20-1 and J is TRBJ1-5; D gene unclear. V lost 2 bases, J lost 4 bases, and 6 bases lay in between. Looked up from germline, CDR1 is DFQATT and CDR2 is SNEGSKA (reference sequence). This CDR3 region has 12 residues. The CDR3 bases are TGCAGTGCTAGAAGCGGGAATCAGCCCCAGCATTTT. The encoded protein is CSARSGNQPQHF.

This chain joins TRBV6-6 and TRBJ1-1; perhaps TRBD1 as D (6 bases). The CDR3 loop spans 15 amino acids. Germline CDR1 reads MNHNY; CDR2 reads SVGAGI (reference sequence). Trimming left V 1 base short and J 3 bases short, with 12 bases between. CDR3 sequence: CASSYFHGQYTEAFF. The DNA for the CDR3 is TGTGCCAGCAGTTACTTTCACGGACAGTACACTGAAGCTTTCTTT.

The V gene is TRBV10-1, the J gene TRBJ2-3; D is perhaps TRBD1 (5 bases). The CDR3 loop spans 14 amino acids. The ends were cut back, 7 bases at V and 2 bases at J, with 13 bases in the middle. CDR1 is WNHNN and CDR2 is SYGVQD in the germline V gene (reference sequence). In nucleotides, the CDR3 is TGCGCCAGCAACCAGGGTCTTTTCACAGATACGCAGTATTTT. Amino acids: CASNQGLFTDTQYF.

V gene TRBV7-2 combines with J gene TRBJ1-3, with no clear D. The V end was cut by 4 bases, the J end by 4 bases, with 8 bases between. The CDR3 sequence is 13 residues long. The germline V gene encodes CDR1 SGHTA and CDR2 FQGNSA. The CDR3 loop is CASSSLAGNTIYF. The CDR3 DNA sequence: TGTGCCAGCAGCTCCCTGGCGGGAAACACCATATATTTT.

This clonotype was observed at least ten times. V and J are TRBV18 and TRBJ2-7, with TRBD1 matching 7 bases. Germline CDR1 KGHSH, CDR2 LQKENI. The CDR3 extends over 13 amino acids. J was trimmed by 7 bases and V by 0 bases; bases with no gene match: 3. The DNA for the CDR3 is TGTGCCAGCTCACCACCTAGACAGGGTGAGCAGTACTTC. This translates into CASSPPRQGEQYF.

This chain joins TRBV20-1 and TRBJ1-2; tentative D call: TRBD1 (6 bases). This CDR3 comprises 12 residues. Germline loops: CDR1 DFQATT, CDR2 SNEGSKA (reference sequence). Between the trimmed V and J ends, which lost 6 bases and 3 bases, there was a span of 11 bases. The chain's CDR3 is CSALGQYYGYTF. The CDR3 DNA is TGCAGTGCCCTTGGACAGTACTATGGCTACACCTTC.

The chain recombines TRBV24-1 with TRBJ1-6, with TRBD1 as a possible D gene (6 bases). V lost 5 bases and J 9 bases, leaving 13 bases between the germline ends. Looked up from germline, CDR1 is KGHDR and CDR2 is SFDVKD. The CDR3 has 14 amino acids. The CDR3 DNA reads as TGTGCCACCAGTGCCACGAGGGGGGTTTCACCCCTCCACTTT. It translates to CATSATRGVSPLHF.

Note on this clonotype: This may arise from a read error, as a much more abundant clone is one base away. The chain couples TRBV12-3 or TRBV12-4 to TRBJ1-2; no clear D gene. There are 13 residues in the CDR3. For the CDR3, the DNA is TGTGCCAGCAGTCCTGATACCAACTATGGCTACAACTTC. This translates into CASSPDTNYGYNF.

This clonotype was observed a few times. CDR3 in DNA: TGTGCCAGCAGTCGGGGGGGCCAGAGCGAGCAGTACGTC. Its translation is CASSRGGQSEQYV. The chain carries TRBV12-3 or TRBV12-4 and TRBJ2-7; 8 bases match TRBD2. This CDR3 region has 13 residues. V trimming: 5 bases; J trimming: 6 bases; junction bases outside the gene matches: 6.

This clonotype was seen ten or more times. The chain recombines TRBV19 with TRBJ2-2; 13 bases fit TRBD2. The CDR3 sequence is 16 residues long. Per the germline V gene, CDR1 is LNHDA and CDR2 is SQIVND (reference sequence). The V and J ends lost 8 bases and 7 bases, in that order; junction bases with no gene match: 10. The CDR3 nucleotides read TGTGCCAGTTCGAGGACTAGCGGGGGTAGGGTCGGGGAGCTGTTTTTT. Its translation is CASSRTSGGRVGELFF. The full variable domain, in which reference TRBV19 and TRBJ2-2 provide the parts outside the CDR3, is DGGITQSPKYLFRKEGQNVTLSCEQNLNHDAMYWYRQDPGQGLRLIYYSQIVNDFQKGDIAEGYSVSREKKESFPLTVTSAQKNPTAFYLCASSRTSGGRVGELFFGEGSRLTVL.

The J gene is TRBJ2-5, the V gene TRBV11-3; TRBD2 matches 7 bases. Trimming took 8 bases from V and 3 from J; bases not matched to a gene: 12. Germline values: CDR1 SGHNT, CDR2 YENEEA. This CDR3 spans 15 amino acids. The CDR3 DNA reads as TGTGCCAGCTCGCCCAGGTCGGGGAGGGAAGAGACCCAGTACTTC. Translating gives CASSPRSGREETQYF.

The sample holds a few counts of this clonotype. The rearrangement links TRBV9 to TRBJ1-1; D is perhaps TRBD1 (5 bases). CDR1 and CDR2 from the germline V gene are SGDLS and YYNGEE. The CDR3 totals 15 residues. The germline V and J ends were trimmed by 4 bases and 4 bases, with 17 bases remaining between them. The CDR3 DNA reads TGTGCCAGCAGCCCTCAAGGGGTCCGTAGCACTGAAGCTTTCTTT. This gives the protein CASSPQGVRSTEAFF.